This T cell receptor (beta chain) was captured in a study of blood T cell repertoires in COVID-19. Germline V gives CDR1 MGHRA, CDR2 YSYEKL. Trimming cost V 0 bases and J 0 bases; bases outside gene matches: 4. This CDR3 is 17 amino acids long. Profiled with immunoSEQ multiplex PCR; TCRdb holds only in-frame clones, not every one. The data show roughly 220,000 clones, more than 65% seen once. The TCR comes from a woman aged 25 to 45 who had recovered from COVID-19. The V call is TRBV4-1, the J call TRBJ1-1, with 10 bases matching TRBD1. Sequenced: peripheral blood. The CDR3 DNA follows: TGCGCCAGCAGCCAAGATGGGACAGGGGTCTTGAACACTGAAGCTTTCTTT. Amino acid sequence: CASSQDGTGVLNTEAFF.